The rows below give T cell receptor beta chains drawn from one sample of a study of radiotherapy plus CTLA-4 blockade in lung cancer. Clones were read by immunoSEQ multiplex PCR, and TCRdb kept only the in-frame ones, dropping some. The table shows about 48,000 clones, with 80% to 90% occurring only once. The input for sequencing was peripheral blood, taken from a patient treated with radiotherapy plus ipilimumab. These receptors all come from a human donor with non-small cell lung cancer that progressed on radiotherapy plus ipilimumab. Some clones in this sample may be carry-over from other donors' samples. Both conserved end residues are part of each CDR3. Fields, in order: V gene, clone size, D gene, J gene, CDR3 protein, CDR3 DNA. The D gene is left open where the match is weak. Clone size is not always given. Where it is, it says once, few, many or a class for expanded clones.

v_gene: TRBV7-8; abundance: NA; d_gene: TRBD1; j_gene: TRBJ1-2; CDR3aa: CASSLASRGFQLYGYTF; CDR3nt: TGTGCCAGCAGCTTAGCGTCCAGGGGGTTTCAACTCTATGGCTACACCTTC
v_gene: TRBV5-1; abundance: once; d_gene: TRBD2; j_gene: TRBJ2-7; CDR3aa: CASSSLSGTSGSSEQYF; CDR3nt: TGCGCCAGCAGCTCCCTCTCCGGGACTAGCGGGAGTAGCGAGCAGTACTTC
v_gene: TRBV4-2; abundance: NA; d_gene: TRBD1; j_gene: TRBJ2-7; CDR3aa: CASSKEDRVPAYEQYF; CDR3nt: TGTGCCAGCAGCAAAGAGGACAGGGTCCCTGCCTACGAGCAGTACTTC
v_gene: TRBV5-1; abundance: NA; d_gene: TRBD2; j_gene: TRBJ2-3; CDR3aa: CASSLGLAGGPGTDTQYF; CDR3nt: TGCGCCAGCAGCTTGGGACTAGCGGGGGGGCCAGGCACAGATACGCAGTATTTT
v_gene: TRBV7-2; abundance: NA; d_gene: TRBD2; j_gene: TRBJ2-7; CDR3aa: CASSHGTSGSYEQYF; CDR3nt: TGTGCCAGCAGCCACGGGACTAGCGGATCCTACGAGCAGTACTTC
v_gene: TRBV15; abundance: NA; d_gene: TRBD2; j_gene: TRBJ2-4; CDR3aa: CATSRRLSGGDIQYF; CDR3nt: TGTGCCACCAGCAGGCGTTTGAGCGGGGGAGACATTCAGTACTTC
v_gene: TRBV13; abundance: NA; d_gene: TRBD1; j_gene: TRBJ1-2; CDR3aa: CASSLADRESYGYTF; CDR3nt: TGTGCCAGCAGCTTGGCGGACAGGGAGAGCTATGGCTACACCTTC
v_gene: TRBV7-2; abundance: NA; d_gene: NA; j_gene: TRBJ2-2; CDR3aa: CASSLDRNTGELFF; CDR3nt: TGTGCCAGCAGCTTAGACAGAAACACCGGGGAGCTGTTTTTT
v_gene: TRBV11-2; abundance: NA; d_gene: TRBD1; j_gene: TRBJ2-2; CDR3aa: CASSFPRQGTHTGELFF; CDR3nt: TGTGCCAGCAGCTTCCCGAGACAGGGTACTCACACCGGGGAGCTGTTTTTT
v_gene: TRBV9; abundance: once; d_gene: TRBD2; j_gene: TRBJ2-2; CDR3aa: CASSVLAGGPGELFF; CDR3nt: TGTGCCAGCAGCGTACTAGCGGGAGGTCCCGGGGAGCTGTTTTTT
v_gene: TRBV2; abundance: NA; d_gene: TRBD1; j_gene: TRBJ1-2; CDR3aa: CASRDQGARGYGYTF; CDR3nt: TGTGCCAGCAGAGACCAGGGGGCGCGAGGGTATGGCTACACCTTC
v_gene: TRBV18; abundance: NA; d_gene: NA; j_gene: TRBJ1-1; CDR3aa: CASSPSFGGMNTEAFF; CDR3nt: TGTGCCAGCTCCCCCTCTTTTGGAGGGATGAACACTGAAGCTTTCTTT
v_gene: TRBV7-6; abundance: NA; d_gene: TRBD2; j_gene: TRBJ2-1; CDR3aa: CASSLGGGRNYNEQFF; CDR3nt: TGTGCCAGCAGCTTAGGGGGCGGGAGGAACTACAATGAGCAGTTCTTC
v_gene: TRBV7-6; abundance: NA; d_gene: TRBD2; j_gene: TRBJ2-2; CDR3aa: CASSHVSGRGIGELFF; CDR3nt: TGTGCCAGCAGCCACGTTAGCGGGAGAGGTATCGGGGAGCTGTTTTTT
v_gene: TRBV5-1; abundance: NA; d_gene: NA; j_gene: TRBJ2-7; CDR3aa: CASSLEGYPGEEQYF; CDR3nt: TGCGCCAGCAGCTTGGAAGGATACCCGGGAGAAGAGCAGTACTTC
v_gene: TRBV4-3; abundance: once; d_gene: NA; j_gene: TRBJ1-2; CDR3aa: CASSPSTVLAGGYTF; CDR3nt: TGCGCCAGCAGCCCGTCGACAGTACTGGCGGGGGGCTACACCTTC
v_gene: TRBV18; abundance: NA; d_gene: NA; j_gene: TRBJ1-1; CDR3aa: CASSQTENTEAFF; CDR3nt: TGTGCCAGCTCGCAAACAGAGAACACTGAAGCTTTCTTT
v_gene: TRBV25-1; abundance: NA; d_gene: TRBD1; j_gene: TRBJ2-2; CDR3aa: CASSEVDRVSGELFF; CDR3nt: TGTGCCAGCAGTGAGGTCGACAGGGTTTCCGGGGAGCTGTTTTTT
v_gene: TRBV5-6; abundance: NA; d_gene: TRBD1; j_gene: TRBJ2-1; CDR3aa: CASSGGQGAVDEQFF; CDR3nt: TGTGCCAGCAGCGGGGGACAGGGGGCAGTGGATGAGCAGTTCTTC
v_gene: TRBV16; abundance: NA; d_gene: NA; j_gene: TRBJ1-1; CDR3aa: CASSPYDREAFF; CDR3nt: TGTGCCAGCAGCCCGTACGACAGGGAAGCTTTCTTT
v_gene: TRBV19; abundance: NA; d_gene: NA; j_gene: TRBJ1-1; CDR3aa: CASTSATGYTEAFF; CDR3nt: TGTGCCAGTACCAGCGCGACGGGGTACACTGAAGCTTTCTTT
v_gene: TRBV2; abundance: NA; d_gene: TRBD1; j_gene: TRBJ1-2; CDR3aa: CASRQETGPNYGYTF; CDR3nt: TGTGCCAGCAGGCAAGAGACAGGGCCCAACTATGGCTACACCTTC
v_gene: TRBV2; abundance: once; d_gene: TRBD1; j_gene: TRBJ1-5; CDR3aa: CASSEALGTGVFFKSSNQPQHF; CDR3nt: TGTGCCAGCAGTGAAGCGCTTGGGACAGGGGTGTTTTTCAAAAGTAGCAATCAGCCCCAGCATTTT
v_gene: TRBV19; abundance: NA; d_gene: NA; j_gene: TRBJ1-5; CDR3aa: CASNYGGANQPQHF; CDR3nt: TGTGCCAGCAACTACGGGGGGGCCAACCAGCCCCAGCATTTT
v_gene: TRBV9; abundance: NA; d_gene: TRBD2; j_gene: TRBJ2-2; CDR3aa: CASSVVAGGDTGELFF; CDR3nt: TGTGCCAGCAGCGTAGTAGCGGGAGGGGACACCGGGGAGCTGTTTTTT
v_gene: TRBV4-1; abundance: NA; d_gene: NA; j_gene: TRBJ1-2; CDR3aa: CASSPNQLRDNRRYGYTF; CDR3nt: TGCGCCAGCAGCCCGAACCAACTCCGGGACAATAGACGCTATGGCTACACCTTC
v_gene: TRBV27; abundance: NA; d_gene: TRBD1; j_gene: TRBJ1-2; CDR3aa: CASSPGTESYGYTF; CDR3nt: TGTGCCAGCAGTCCAGGGACAGAGTCCTATGGCTACACCTTC
v_gene: TRBV21-1; abundance: NA; d_gene: NA; j_gene: TRBJ2-1; CDR3aa: CASSKREGSLFNEQFF; CDR3nt: TGTGCCAGCAGCAAAAGAGAAGGTAGCTTATTCAATGAGCAGTTCTTC
v_gene: TRBV6-5; abundance: NA; d_gene: NA; j_gene: TRBJ2-7; CDR3aa: CASSSPGEQYF; CDR3nt: TGTGCCAGCAGTTCCCCGGGGGAGCAGTACTTC
v_gene: TRBV11-3; abundance: NA; d_gene: TRBD2; j_gene: TRBJ2-1; CDR3aa: CASSFSGATYNEQFF; CDR3nt: TGTGCCAGCAGCTTTAGCGGGGCGACCTACAATGAGCAGTTCTTC
v_gene: TRBV5-6; abundance: NA; d_gene: TRBD2; j_gene: TRBJ2-3; CDR3aa: CASSLPSGRAGDTQYF; CDR3nt: TGTGCCAGCAGCTTACCTAGCGGGAGGGCCGGGGATACGCAGTATTTT